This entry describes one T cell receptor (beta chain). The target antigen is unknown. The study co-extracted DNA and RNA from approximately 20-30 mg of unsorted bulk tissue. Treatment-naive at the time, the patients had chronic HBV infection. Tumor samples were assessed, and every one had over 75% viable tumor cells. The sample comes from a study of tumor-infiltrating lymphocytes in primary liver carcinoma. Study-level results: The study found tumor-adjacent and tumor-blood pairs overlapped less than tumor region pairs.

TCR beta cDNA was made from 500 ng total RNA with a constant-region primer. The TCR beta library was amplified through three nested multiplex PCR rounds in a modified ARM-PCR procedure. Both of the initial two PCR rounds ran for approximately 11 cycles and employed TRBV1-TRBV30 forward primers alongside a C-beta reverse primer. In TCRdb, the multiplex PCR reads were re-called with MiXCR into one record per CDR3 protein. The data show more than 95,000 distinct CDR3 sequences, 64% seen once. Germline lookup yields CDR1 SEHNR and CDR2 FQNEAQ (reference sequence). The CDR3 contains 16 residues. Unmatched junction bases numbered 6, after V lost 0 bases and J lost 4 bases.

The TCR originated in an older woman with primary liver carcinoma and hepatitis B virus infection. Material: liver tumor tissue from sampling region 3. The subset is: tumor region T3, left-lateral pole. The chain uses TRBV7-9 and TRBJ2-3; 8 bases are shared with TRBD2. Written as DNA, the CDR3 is TGTGCCAGCAGCTTAGCGACGAGCGGGAGTTCAGATACGCAGTATTTT. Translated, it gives CASSLATSGSSDTQYF.